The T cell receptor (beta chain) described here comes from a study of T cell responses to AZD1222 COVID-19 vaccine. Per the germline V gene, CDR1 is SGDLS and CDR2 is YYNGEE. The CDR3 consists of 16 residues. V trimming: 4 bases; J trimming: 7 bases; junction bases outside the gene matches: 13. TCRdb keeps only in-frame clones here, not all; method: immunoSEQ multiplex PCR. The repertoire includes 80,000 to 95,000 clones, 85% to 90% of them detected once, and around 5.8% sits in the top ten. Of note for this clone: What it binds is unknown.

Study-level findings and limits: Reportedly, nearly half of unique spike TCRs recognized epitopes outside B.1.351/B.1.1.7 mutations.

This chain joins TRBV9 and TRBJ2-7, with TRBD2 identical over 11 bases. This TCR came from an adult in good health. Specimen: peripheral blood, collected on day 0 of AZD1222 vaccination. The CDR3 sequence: CASSPRASGGSREQYF. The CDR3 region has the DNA TGTGCCAGCAGCCCACGGGCTAGCGGGGGGTCTAGAGAGCAGTACTTC.